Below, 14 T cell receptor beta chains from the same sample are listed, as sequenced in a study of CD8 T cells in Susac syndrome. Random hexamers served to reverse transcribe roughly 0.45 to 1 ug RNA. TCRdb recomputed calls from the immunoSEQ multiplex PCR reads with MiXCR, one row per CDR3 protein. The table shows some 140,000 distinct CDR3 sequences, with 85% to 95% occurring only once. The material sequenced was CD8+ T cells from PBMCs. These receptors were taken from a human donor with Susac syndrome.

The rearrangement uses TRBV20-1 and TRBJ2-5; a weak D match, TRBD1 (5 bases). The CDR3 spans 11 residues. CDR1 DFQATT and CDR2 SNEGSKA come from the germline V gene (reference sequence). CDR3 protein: CRAPYEGAQYF. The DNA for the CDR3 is TGCAGAGCACCCTACGAAGGGGCCCAGTACTTC.

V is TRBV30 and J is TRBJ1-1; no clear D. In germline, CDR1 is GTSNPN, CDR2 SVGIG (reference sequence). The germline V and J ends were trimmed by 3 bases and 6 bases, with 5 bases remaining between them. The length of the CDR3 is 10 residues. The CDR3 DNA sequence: TGTGCCTGGAGGGGCCCTGAAGCTTTCTTT. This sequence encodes CAWRGPEAFF.

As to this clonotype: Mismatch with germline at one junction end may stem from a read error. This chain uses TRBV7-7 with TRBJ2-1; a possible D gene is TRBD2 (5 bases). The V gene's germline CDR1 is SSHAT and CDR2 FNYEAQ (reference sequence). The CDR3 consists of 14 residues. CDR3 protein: CASSLAASSNEQFF. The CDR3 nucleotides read TGTGCTAGCAGCTTAGCAGCTAGCAGCAATGAGCAGTTCTTC. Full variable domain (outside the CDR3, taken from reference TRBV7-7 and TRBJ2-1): GAGVSQSPRYKVTKRGQDVTLRCDPISSHATLYWYQQALGQGPEFLTYFNYEAQPDKSGLPSDRFSAERPEGSISTLTIQRTEQRDSAMYRCASSLAASSNEQFFGPGTRLTVL.

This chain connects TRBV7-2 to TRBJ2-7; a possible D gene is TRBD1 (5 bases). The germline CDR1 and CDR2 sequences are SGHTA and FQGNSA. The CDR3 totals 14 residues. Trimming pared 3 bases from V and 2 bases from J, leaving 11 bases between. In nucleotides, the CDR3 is TGTGCCAGCAGCTTCATGGACATCACCTACGAGCAGTACTTC. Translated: CASSFMDITYEQYF.

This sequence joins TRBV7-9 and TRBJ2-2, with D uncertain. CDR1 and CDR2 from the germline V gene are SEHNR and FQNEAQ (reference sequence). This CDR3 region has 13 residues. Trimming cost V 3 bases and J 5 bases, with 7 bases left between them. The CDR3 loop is CASSFDATGELFF. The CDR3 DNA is TGTGCCAGCAGCTTCGACGCGACCGGGGAGCTGTTTTTT.

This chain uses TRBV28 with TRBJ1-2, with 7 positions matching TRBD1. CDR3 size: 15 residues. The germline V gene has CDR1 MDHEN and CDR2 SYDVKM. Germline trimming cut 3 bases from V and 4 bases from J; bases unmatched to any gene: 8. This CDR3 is CASSFSSDRFYGYTF. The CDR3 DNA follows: TGTGCCAGCAGTTTTTCCTCGGACAGGTTCTATGGCTACACCTTC.

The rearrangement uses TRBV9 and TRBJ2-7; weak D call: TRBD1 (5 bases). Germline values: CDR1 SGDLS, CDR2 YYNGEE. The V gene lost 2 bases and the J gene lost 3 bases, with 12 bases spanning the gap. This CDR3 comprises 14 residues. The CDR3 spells CASSVGSDSYEQYF. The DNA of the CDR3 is TGTGCCAGCAGCGTCGGATCTGACAGCTACGAGCAGTACTTC.

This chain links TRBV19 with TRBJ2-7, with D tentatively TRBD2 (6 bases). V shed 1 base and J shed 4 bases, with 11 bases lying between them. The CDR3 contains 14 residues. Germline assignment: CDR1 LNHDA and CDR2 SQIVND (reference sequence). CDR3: CASSIASAGYEQYF. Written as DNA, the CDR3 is TGTGCCAGTAGTATAGCCTCCGCGGGGTACGAGCAGTACTTC.

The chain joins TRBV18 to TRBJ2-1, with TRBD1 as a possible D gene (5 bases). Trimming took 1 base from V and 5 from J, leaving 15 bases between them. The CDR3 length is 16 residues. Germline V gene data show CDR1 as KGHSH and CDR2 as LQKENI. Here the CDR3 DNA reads TGTGCCAGCTCACCACTCTGGGCAGGGCGCAACAATGAGCAGTTCTTC. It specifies CASSPLWAGRNNEQFF.

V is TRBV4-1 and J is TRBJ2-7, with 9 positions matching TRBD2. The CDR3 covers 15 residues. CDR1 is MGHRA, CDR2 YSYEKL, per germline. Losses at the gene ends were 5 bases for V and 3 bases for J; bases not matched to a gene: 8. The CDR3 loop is CASSDGTSLFYEQYF. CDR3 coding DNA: TGCGCCAGCAGCGATGGGACTAGCCTGTTCTACGAGCAGTACTTC.

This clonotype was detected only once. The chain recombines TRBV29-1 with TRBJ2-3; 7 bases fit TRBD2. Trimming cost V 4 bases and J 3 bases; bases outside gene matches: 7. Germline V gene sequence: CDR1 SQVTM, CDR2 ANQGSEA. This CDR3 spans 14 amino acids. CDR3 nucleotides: TGCAGCGTTGTCGCGGGAGAGGTGACAGATACGCAGTATTTT. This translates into CSVVAGEVTDTQYF.

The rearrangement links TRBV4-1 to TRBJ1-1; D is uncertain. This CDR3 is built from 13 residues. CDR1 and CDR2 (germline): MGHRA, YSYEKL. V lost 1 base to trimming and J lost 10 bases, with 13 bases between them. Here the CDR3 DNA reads TGCGCCAGCAGCCAAGGCCGGGGTGCTGGAGCTTTCTTT. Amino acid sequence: CASSQGRGAGAFF.

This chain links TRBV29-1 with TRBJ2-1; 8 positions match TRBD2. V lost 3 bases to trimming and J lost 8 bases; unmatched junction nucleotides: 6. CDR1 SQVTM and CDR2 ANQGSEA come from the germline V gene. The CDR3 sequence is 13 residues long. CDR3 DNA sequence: TGCAGCGTTGATCGCGGACTAGCCGATGAGCAGTTCTTC. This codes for CSVDRGLADEQFF.

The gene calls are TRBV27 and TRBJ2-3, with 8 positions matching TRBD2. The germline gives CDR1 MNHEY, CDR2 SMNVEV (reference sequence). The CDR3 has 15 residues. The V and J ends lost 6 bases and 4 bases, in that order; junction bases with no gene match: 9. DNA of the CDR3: TGTGCCAGCAGAGCGGGGGAGACTATTTCAGATACGCAGTATTTT. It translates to CASRAGETISDTQYF.